One sample yielded the 20 T cell receptor beta chains listed below, sequenced in a study of CD8 T cells in ankylosing spondylitis. General study findings and limits: A TCR beta motif made of about 8 highly homologous variants seemed typical of ankylosing spondylitis blood.

These receptors' targets are unknown. Using its own MiXCR run on the 5' RACE reads, TCRdb lists one record per CDR3 protein. Of some 330,000 distinct CDR3 sequences in the sample, 7.5% to 9% were seen once. Source material: blood, either unsorted or a sorted T cell fraction (not recorded which). Receptor source: a male donor with ankylosing spondylitis.

This clonotype appeared a few times. The V gene is TRBV19, the J gene TRBJ2-3; D remains ambiguous. Looked up from germline, CDR1 is LNHDA and CDR2 is SQIVND (reference sequence). This CDR3 contains 15 residues. V was cut by 2 bases and J by 4 bases, with 13 bases left in between. In DNA, the CDR3 is TGTGCCAGTAGTATATCTAATAGGGTTGCAGATACGCAGTATTTT. This sequence encodes CASSISNRVADTQYF. The full variable domain, in which reference TRBV19 and TRBJ2-3 provide the parts outside the CDR3, is DGGITQSPKYLFRKEGQNVTLSCEQNLNHDAMYWYRQDPGQGLRLIYYSQIVNDFQKGDIAEGYSVSREKKESFPLTVTSAQKNPTAFYLCASSISNRVADTQYFGPGTRLTVL.

This clonotype was recorded many times. The chain carries TRBV12-3 or TRBV12-4 and TRBJ1-1; 10 bases agree with TRBD1. With V trimmed by 5 bases and J by 5 bases, 14 bases remained unmatched. The CDR3 consists of 17 residues. For the CDR3, the DNA is TGTGCCAGCAGTCCTTACAGGGGGACAGGGGAGGGAACTGAAGCTTTCTTT. It specifies CASSPYRGTGEGTEAFF.

This chain uses TRBV3-1 with TRBJ2-7; D is unresolved. The CDR3 totals 15 residues. Germline values: CDR1 LGHDT, CDR2 YNNKEL (reference sequence). Trimming took 2 bases from V and 0 from J, leaving 11 bases between them. The CDR3 DNA is TGTGCCAGCAGCCAAATGGCCTTGAGCTCCTACGAGCAGTACTTC. This encodes CASSQMALSSYEQYF.

This clonotype was observed a few times. The V and J genes are TRBV3-1 and TRBJ1-5, with D perhaps matching TRBD1 (5 bases). The V gene's germline CDR1 is LGHDT and CDR2 YNNKEL (reference sequence). The CDR3 is made up of 15 amino acids. V lost 1 base and J lost 4, with 11 bases in between. CDR3 sequence (DNA): TGTGCCAGCAGCCAAGGTCGACAGACTAATCAGCCCCAGCATTTT. Translating gives CASSQGRQTNQPQHF.

The chain recombines TRBV14 with TRBJ2-4; TRBD2 is a possible D gene (6 bases). Germline V gene lookup returns CDR1 SGHDN and CDR2 FVKESK. The V and J ends lost 4 bases and 8 bases respectively, with 21 bases between them. The CDR3 is made up of 16 amino acids. CDR3 sequence reads: CASSRAFRGRGDIQYF. The CDR3 DNA reads TGTGCCAGCAGCCGAGCTTTTCGCGGGCGCGGGGACATTCAGTACTTC.

This clonotype was recorded only once. The chain carries TRBV5-1 and TRBJ2-7; maybe TRBD2 (6 bases). CDR3 length: 15 amino acids. The V end lost 1 base, the J end lost 4 bases, and 15 bases lay between the germline ends. CDR1 and CDR2 from the germline V gene are SGHRS and YFSETQ. CDR3 sequence: CASSLNAGTFYEQYF. Written as DNA, the CDR3 is TGCGCCAGCAGCTTGAACGCGGGGACCTTTTACGAGCAGTACTTC.

This clonotype occurred many times. The genes are TRBV29-1 and TRBJ2-1, with 12 bases that match TRBD2. Germline-derived CDR1 and CDR2 are SQVTM and ANQGSEA. The length of the CDR3 is 13 residues. V gave up 7 bases and J gave up 8 bases; unmatched junction bases: 6. CDR3 sequence (DNA): TGCAGCGGCCGACTAGCGGGAGATTATGAGCAGTTCTTC. Translated: CSGRLAGDYEQFF.

This chain joins TRBV20-1 and TRBJ2-1; 16 positions match TRBD2. V dropped 4 bases and J dropped 6; count of bases not matched to a gene: 6. Germline V gene data show CDR1 as DFQATT and CDR2 as SNEGSKA (reference sequence). The CDR3 totals 16 residues. The CDR3 protein is CSAMGLAGGPGNEQFF. The CDR3 DNA sequence: TGCAGTGCTATGGGACTAGCGGGAGGGCCCGGCAATGAGCAGTTCTTC.

Only a few counts were recorded for this clonotype. The rearrangement joins TRBV11-2 to TRBJ1-2, with D possibly matching TRBD1 (5 bases). The CDR3 has 14 residues. From germline, CDR1 is SGHAT and CDR2 FQNNGV. V shed 1 base and J shed 4 bases, with 10 bases lying between them. The CDR3 loop reads CASSLAGKSYGYTF. CDR3 bases: TGTGCCAGCAGCTTAGCAGGGAAGAGCTATGGCTACACCTTC. Variable domain in full (rest from reference TRBV11-2 and TRBJ1-2): EAGVAQSPRYKIIEKRQSVAFWCNPISGHATLYWYQQILGQGPKLLIQFQNNGVVDDSQLPKDRFSAERLKGVDSTLKIQPAKLEDSAVYLCASSLAGKSYGYTFGSGTRLTVV.

This clonotype has a count of ten or more. This sequence joins TRBV4-1 and TRBJ2-7, with TRBD2 matching over 8 bases. This CDR3 region has 15 residues. From germline, CDR1 is MGHRA and CDR2 YSYEKL. V lost 1 base to trimming and J lost 1 base; unmatched junction nucleotides: 3. This chain's CDR3 is CASSQGTSRSYEQYF. CDR3 DNA: TGCGCCAGCAGCCAAGGGACTAGCCGTTCCTACGAGCAGTACTTC.

This clonotype appeared many times. The rearrangement links TRBV24-1 to TRBJ2-7; D is unclear. The V end lost 0 bases, the J end lost 5 bases, and 4 bases lay between the germline ends. The V gene's germline CDR1 is KGHDR and CDR2 SFDVKD. The CDR3 runs 12 residues. In DNA form, the CDR3 reads TGTGCCACCAGTGATTTGGATAACGAGCAGTACTTC. Translating it yields CATSDLDNEQYF.

The chain is built from TRBV3-1 and TRBJ2-3; 7 nucleotides line up with TRBD2. The CDR3 totals 15 residues. V was pared by 0 bases and J by 6 bases, with 6 bases of the junction left unmatched. The germline V gene has CDR1 LGHDT and CDR2 YNNKEL (reference sequence). This CDR3 is CASSQERGRRDTQYF. The CDR3 coding sequence is TGTGCCAGCAGCCAAGAGCGCGGGAGACGCGATACGCAGTATTTT.

This clonotype was detected a few times. CDR3 sequence reads: CASSSEWGGDNQPQHF. The CDR3 DNA reads as TGTGCCAGCAGCTCCGAATGGGGGGGCGACAATCAGCCCCAGCATTTT. The chain is built from TRBV7-8 and TRBJ1-5; TRBD1 might be the D (6 bases). Germline values: CDR1 SGHVS, CDR2 FQNEAQ. Trimming shortened V by 4 bases and J by 3 bases, and 16 bases separated the two germline ends. There are 16 residues in the CDR3.

This clonotype was seen a handful of times. The rearrangement uses TRBV5-1 and TRBJ2-7; D may be TRBD2 (5 bases). V lost 4 bases to trimming and J lost 7 bases, with 21 bases between them. This CDR3 has 15 amino acids. Per germline, CDR1 SGHRS and CDR2 YFSETQ. The CDR3 sequence is CASSLRSGVSGEQYF. The CDR3 bases are TGCGCCAGCAGCCTGAGGTCCGGGGTAAGTGGGGAGCAGTACTTC. Variable domain in full (rest from reference TRBV5-1 and TRBJ2-7): KAGVTQTPRYLIKTRGQQVTLSCSPISGHRSVSWYQQTPGQGLQFLFEYFSETQRNKGNFPGRFSGRQFSNSRSEMNVSTLELGDSALYLCASSLRSGVSGEQYFGPGTRLTVT.

V gene TRBV7-6 combines with J gene TRBJ2-3, with 9 bases matching TRBD2. The CDR3 spans 18 residues. V shed 5 bases and J 1 base; nucleotides not matched to a gene: 13. Germline-derived CDR1 and CDR2 are SGHVS and FNYEAQ. CDR3 sequence reads: CASSPNIAGDGGTDTQYF. Here the CDR3 DNA reads TGTGCCAGCAGCCCCAACATAGCGGGGGATGGGGGCACAGATACGCAGTATTTT.

CDR3 loop: CASSLGGGGTYEQYF. CDR3 sequence (DNA): TGTGCCAGCAGTTTAGGAGGGGGCGGAACCTACGAGCAGTACTTC. The chain employs TRBV12-3 or TRBV12-4 and TRBJ2-7; 7 bases map to TRBD1. The CDR3 contains 15 residues. V was clipped by 1 base and J by 2 bases; unmatched bases: 5.

The table lists this clonotype with a few counts. The chain employs TRBV2 and TRBJ1-2; TRBD1 is a possible D gene (6 bases). Trimming shortened V by 5 bases and J by 6 bases, and 13 bases separated the two germline ends. CDR1 SNHLY and CDR2 FYNNEI come from the germline V gene. This CDR3 region has 13 residues. The chain's CDR3 is CASSWGLRDGYTF. CDR3 in DNA: TGTGCCAGCAGTTGGGGGCTCCGGGATGGCTACACCTTC.

The chain recombines TRBV30 with TRBJ1-5; possible D gene TRBD1, 5 bases. Trimming removed 2 bases at V and 5 bases at J, with 19 bases between. From germline, CDR1 is GTSNPN and CDR2 SVGIG (reference sequence). The CDR3 totals 16 residues. The CDR3 protein is CAWSRRRTGGYQPQHF. The CDR3, as DNA: TGTGCCTGGAGTAGGCGACGAACCGGGGGGTATCAGCCCCAGCATTTT.

This chain connects TRBV3-1 to TRBJ2-7; 9 bases map to TRBD2. The CDR3 is made up of 15 amino acids. Trimming cost V 6 bases and J 1 base; bases outside gene matches: 7. Germline assignment: CDR1 LGHDT and CDR2 YNNKEL (reference sequence). CDR3: CASSPSGRPSYEQYF. The CDR3 DNA reads TGTGCCAGCAGTCCCAGCGGGAGGCCATCCTACGAGCAGTACTTC.

This clonotype came up many times. This rearrangement joins TRBV9 to TRBJ2-7, with D perhaps assigned TRBD1 or TRBD2 (5 bases each). The CDR3 extends over 13 amino acids. Trimming shortened V by 2 bases and J by 2 bases, and 8 bases separated the two germline ends. From germline, CDR1 is SGDLS and CDR2 YYNGEE. The CDR3 sequence is CASSVGAAYEQYF. CDR3 sequence (DNA): TGTGCCAGCAGCGTCGGGGCGGCCTACGAGCAGTACTTC. Supplemented by reference TRBV9 and TRBJ2-7, the full variable domain reads DSGVTQTPKHLITATGQRVTLRCSPRSGDLSVYWYQQSLDQGLQFLIQYYNGEERAKGNILERFSAQQFPDLHSELNLSSLELGDSALYFCASSVGAAYEQYFGPGTRLTVT.